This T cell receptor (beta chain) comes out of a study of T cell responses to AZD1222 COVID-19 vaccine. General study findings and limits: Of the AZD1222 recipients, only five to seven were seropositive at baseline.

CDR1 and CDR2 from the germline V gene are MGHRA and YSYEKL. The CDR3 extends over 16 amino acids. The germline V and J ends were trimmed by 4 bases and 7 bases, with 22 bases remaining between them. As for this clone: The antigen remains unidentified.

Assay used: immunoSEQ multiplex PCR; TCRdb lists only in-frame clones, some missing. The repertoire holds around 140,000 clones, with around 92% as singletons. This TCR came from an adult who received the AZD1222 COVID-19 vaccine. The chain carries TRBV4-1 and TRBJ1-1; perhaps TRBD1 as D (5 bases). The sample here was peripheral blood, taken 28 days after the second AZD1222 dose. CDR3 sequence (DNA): TGCGCCAGCAGCCCGTCGGGGCAGGCGGGATACAGTGAAGCTTTCTTT. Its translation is CASSPSGQAGYSEAFF.